The clone carrying this T cell receptor (beta chain) was recorded many times. What it binds is not known. One end of the junction does not line up with germline, which may come from a read error. These data come from a study of human T cells and chemical hapten exposure. Across the whole study: Researchers reported sensitizing a 2 cm by 2 cm upper inner arm skin site with 2% DPC.

Time point defined: patch test 1, 2 weeks after DPC sensitization. Treatment reported: therapeutic diphenylcyclopropenone sensitization with weekly scalp DPC. One entry per CDR3 protein, called by TCRdb with MiXCR from the RACE reads. The sample includes under 200,000 distinct CDR3 sequences, roughly 15% of them seen just once. Study outcomes and limitations: With DPC sensitization, TCRs exceeding 1 in 1000 frequency showed no change.

Sequences were derived from whole blood, sampled in connection with sensitization to the hapten diphenylcyclopropenone (DPC). This clonotype originated in a woman aged 30 to 39 with alopecia areata. Some clones in this sample may be carry-over from other donors' samples.

The CDR3 is CASSLGFGADTQYF. CDR3 nucleotides: TGTGCCAGCAGTTTAGGTTTTGGCGCAGATACGCAGTATTTT. The rearrangement links TRBV7-2 to TRBJ2-3; D unresolved. CDR1 is SGHTA and CDR2 is FQGNSA in the germline V gene. This CDR3 comprises 14 residues.